This T cell receptor (beta chain) was observed in a study of blood T cell repertoires in COVID-19. Overall study: Sources were T cells, B-cell-depleted T cells, or PBMCs; the material itself was cDNA or gDNA.

TCRdb's table, derived via immunoSEQ multiplex PCR, lists solely in-frame clones and lacks some. This table has about 440,000 clones, 75% to 90% appearing once. V lost 6 bases, J lost 5 bases, and 8 bases stayed unmatched. Looked up from germline, CDR1 is LGHNT and CDR2 is FRNRAP. This CDR3 region has 15 residues. Sequencing was done on a sample of peripheral blood. The chain recombines TRBV12-5 with TRBJ2-1; TRBD2 aligns across 9 bases. This clonotype was obtained from a woman under 40 with acute or convalescent COVID-19. CDR3 sequence (DNA): TGTGCTAGTGGACGCCCGGGACTAGCTCACAATGAGCAGTTCTTC. Residues: CASGRPGLAHNEQFF.